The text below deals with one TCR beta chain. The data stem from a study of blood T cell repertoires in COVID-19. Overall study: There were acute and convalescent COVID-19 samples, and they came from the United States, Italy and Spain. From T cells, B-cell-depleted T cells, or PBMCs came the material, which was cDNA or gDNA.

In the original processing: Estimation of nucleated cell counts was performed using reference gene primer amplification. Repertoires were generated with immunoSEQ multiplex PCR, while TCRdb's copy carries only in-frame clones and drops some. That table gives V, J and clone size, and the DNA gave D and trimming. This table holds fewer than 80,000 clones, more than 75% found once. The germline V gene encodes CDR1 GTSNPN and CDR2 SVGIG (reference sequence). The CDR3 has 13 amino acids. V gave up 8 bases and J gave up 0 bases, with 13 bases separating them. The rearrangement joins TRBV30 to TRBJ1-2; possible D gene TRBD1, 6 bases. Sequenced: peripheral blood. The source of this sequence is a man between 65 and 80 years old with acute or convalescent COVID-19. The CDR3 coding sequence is TGTGCCGGCCGGGACACACCTAACTATGGCTACACCTTC. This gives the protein CAGRDTPNYGYTF.